The next 16 T cell receptor beta chains were all read from a single sample in a study of blood T cells in healthy people across ages. The second PCR ran about 6 to 11 cycles with a sample-barcoded 5' primer and J-beta primers. TCRdb analysed the 5' RACE reads with MiXCR anew, one entry per CDR3 protein. Of roughly 1.6 million distinct CDR3 sequences listed, 34% are singletons. The specimen sequenced was blood. These receptors all stem from a woman between 25 and 40 years old in good health.

V is TRBV30 and J is TRBJ2-7; 7 bases are shared with TRBD1. V lost 3 bases and J lost 1; bases outside the gene matches: 3. The CDR3 totals 13 residues. Germline V CDR1 and CDR2: GTSNPN, SVGIG (reference sequence). CDR3 sequence (DNA): TGTGCCTGGAGGAACAGGGGATCCTACGAGCAGTACTTC. This gives the protein CAWRNRGSYEQYF.

This clonotype was seen only a few times. This chain uses TRBV20-1 with TRBJ1-2; D is unclear. The CDR3 consists of 14 residues. Trimming pared 0 bases from V and 8 bases from J, leaving 16 bases between. CDR1 is DFQATT, CDR2 SNEGSKA, per germline (reference sequence). CDR3 residues: CSARDSTSVRGYTF. CDR3 DNA: TGCAGTGCTAGAGATAGCACCTCTGTTAGGGGCTACACCTTC.

This chain links TRBV29-1 with TRBJ2-3; D gene ambiguous. Trimming left V 3 bases short and J 0 bases short, with 7 bases between. There are 13 residues in the CDR3. In germline, CDR1 is SQVTM, CDR2 ANQGSEA. DNA for the CDR3: TGCAGCGTTGAGGGCAGTAGCACAGATACGCAGTATTTT. This gives the protein CSVEGSSTDTQYF.

Regarding this clonotype: This likely comes from a read error, as the CDR3 has no conserved phenylalanine or tryptophan at its end. The chain combines TRBV28 with TRBJ2-5, with a tentative D call TRBD2 (6 bases). From germline, CDR1 is MDHEN and CDR2 SYDVKM. The CDR3 sequence is 14 residues long. V lost 5 bases and J 5 bases, leaving 15 bases between the germline ends. The CDR3 sequence is CASSAPRDRETQYL. CDR3 DNA sequence: TGTGCCAGCAGTGCCCCGCGGGATCGGGAGACCCAGTACTTA.

This clonotype has a handful of counts. The CDR3 bases are TGTGCCACCAAAGCCTCGACTATACCCTCGACAGGGTGGAACATTCAGTACTTC. It codes for CATKASTIPSTGWNIQYF. The chain employs TRBV24-1 and TRBJ2-4, with 7 positions matching TRBD1. V lost 8 bases and J lost 7; bases outside the gene matches: 22. The length of the CDR3 is 18 residues. From germline, CDR1 is KGHDR and CDR2 SFDVKD.

Points on this clonotype: One end of the junction varies from germline; a read error may be responsible. The chain carries TRBV4-2 and TRBJ2-7, with D hard to call. Looked up from germline, CDR1 is LGHNA and CDR2 is YNFKEQ. CDR3 length: 11 residues. The DNA for the CDR3 is TGTGTCAGCAGCCAAGGGCACGAGCAGTACTTC. It yields the protein CVSSQGHEQYF.

The chain employs TRBV20-1 and TRBJ2-5, with 8 bases aligning to TRBD1. This CDR3 is built from 14 residues. The junction had 14 bases not matched to a gene; V was cut back by 3 bases and J by 11 bases. CDR1 is DFQATT and CDR2 is SNEGSKA in the germline V gene (reference sequence). CDR3 sequence (DNA): TGCAGTGCTAGTCCTACCTCAGGGGGCAATGAGCAGTACTTC. This encodes CSASPTSGGNEQYF.

This clonotype was picked up a small number of times. The V call is TRBV10-3, the J call TRBJ1-1, with D uncertain. Trimming pared 11 bases from V and 4 bases from J, leaving 17 bases between. This CDR3 comprises 13 residues. CDR1 and CDR2 from the germline V gene are ENHRY and SYGVKD. The CDR3 loop is CAAREEVSTEAFF. Here the CDR3 DNA reads TGTGCCGCTCGCGAGGAAGTGAGCACTGAAGCTTTCTTT.

The V call is TRBV10-3, the J call TRBJ2-7; 7 nucleotides align to TRBD1. V lost 6 bases, J lost 3 bases, and 8 bases stayed unmatched. The CDR3 loop spans 14 amino acids. Germline values: CDR1 ENHRY, CDR2 SYGVKD. CDR3 loop: CAISPTGTLYEQYF. CDR3 DNA sequence: TGTGCCATCAGCCCGACAGGGACCCTCTACGAGCAGTACTTC.

The rearrangement joins TRBV30 to TRBJ2-7; a possible D gene is TRBD1 (6 bases). Germline loops: CDR1 GTSNPN, CDR2 SVGIG (reference sequence). The CDR3 consists of 15 residues. V lost 1 base and J 2 bases, leaving 15 bases between the germline ends. The CDR3 bases are TGTGCCTGGAGTGAGAGTCAGGGGCTCACCTACGAGCAGTACTTC. Translation gives CAWSESQGLTYEQYF.

This clonotype appeared a few times. The CDR3: CSASDSDLVSGSKDEQFF. In nucleotides, the CDR3 is TGCAGTGCTAGCGACAGCGACCTCGTTAGCGGGAGCAAAGATGAGCAGTTCTTC. V gene TRBV20-1 combines with J gene TRBJ2-1, with 9 bases that match TRBD2. Germline CDR1 and CDR2: DFQATT and SNEGSKA (reference sequence). With V trimmed by 3 bases and J by 8 bases, 20 bases remained unmatched. This CDR3 comprises 18 residues.

This clonotype was seen repeatedly, ten times or more. The rearrangement links TRBV12-3 or TRBV12-4 to TRBJ2-3; TRBD2 matches at 8 bases. CDR3 length: 13 residues. The J segment lost 4 bases and the V segment lost 6 bases, leaving 3 bases of the junction unmatched. The CDR3 region is CASRPGLADTQYF. CDR3 coding DNA: TGTGCCAGCAGGCCGGGACTAGCAGATACGCAGTATTTT.

This clonotype showed up just a few times. This chain links TRBV7-9 with TRBJ2-5; TRBD1 aligns across 10 bases. CDR3 size: 15 residues. Per the germline V gene, CDR1 is SEHNR and CDR2 is FQNEAQ (reference sequence). V lost 5 bases to trimming and J lost 3 bases; unmatched junction nucleotides: 6. In nucleotides, the CDR3 is TGTGCCAGCAGCCCCGACAGGGGGCAAGAAGAGACCCAGTACTTC. Translating it yields CASSPDRGQEETQYF.

This clonotype came up a few times. The chain uses TRBV5-1 and TRBJ1-1; D is unclear. Germline V gene data show CDR1 as SGHRS and CDR2 as YFSETQ. The CDR3 loop spans 16 amino acids. V lost 2 bases, J lost 0 bases, and 14 bases lay in between. CDR3: CASSLFLTSMNTEAFF. CDR3 DNA: TGCGCCAGCAGCTTATTCCTGACAAGCATGAACACTGAAGCTTTCTTT.

In regard to this clonotype: One end of the junction varies from germline; a read error may be responsible. This chain joins TRBV11-1 and TRBJ2-1; D is uncertain. Germline V CDR1 and CDR2: SGHAT, FQDESV (reference sequence). CDR3 size: 15 residues. The CDR3 bases are TGTGCCAGCACCTACTATTCAAGCTCCTACAATAAGCAGTTCTTC. Protein product: CASTYYSSSYNKQFF.

This clonotype was observed a handful of times. The gene calls are TRBV3-1 and TRBJ2-5; a weak D match, TRBD1 (6 bases). The CDR3 is made up of 13 amino acids. In germline, CDR1 is LGHDT, CDR2 YNNKEL (reference sequence). Trimming took 6 bases from V and 4 from J, leaving 12 bases between them. The CDR3 region is CASRLQGSETQYF. For the CDR3, the DNA is TGTGCCAGCAGACTACAGGGTTCAGAGACCCAGTACTTC.